This TCR beta chain was identified in a study of shared clonotypes between healthy human individuals. V was clipped by 5 bases and J by 5 bases; unmatched bases: 3. CDR1 is PRHDT and CDR2 is FYEKMQ in the germline V gene (reference sequence). This CDR3 has 15 amino acids. Whole-study results and caveats: Non-shared clonotypes showed lower generation probabilities than clonotypes common to all four donors. Naive subsets generally exceeded memory subsets in estimated richness.

With regard to this clone: Its target is unknown.

Original processing notes: ImmunoSEQ output held junction-only sequences without quality scores, so filtering differed. Assay used: immunoSEQ multiplex PCR; TCRdb lists only in-frame clones, some missing. From that table come the V and J calls and clone size; the DNA was used to work out D and trimming. Of fewer than 850,000 clones listed, 90% were seen once; the top ten hold 34%. The receptor's source is a man between 18 and 29 years old in good health. Some clones in this sample may be carry-over from other donors' samples. The rearrangement links TRBV13 to TRBJ2-1; 13 bases are a match to TRBD2. Material for sequencing was memory CD8+ T cells from PBMCs. Stated subset: CD45RO+ cells pooled with CCR7-negative TemRA cells. The CDR3 region has the DNA TGTGCCAGCAGCGCGGGACTAGCGGGGAACAATGAGCAGTTCTTC. It yields the protein CASSAGLAGNNEQFF.